The 7 T cell receptor beta chains given below trace back to one sample, sequenced in a study of cytomegalovirus exposure and HLA in healthy donors (dated by TCRdb to the late 2010s). Receptor libraries were prepared by the immunoSEQ multiplex PCR assay. A mixture of 60 forward primers for TCR Vbeta segments and 13 reverse primers for TCR Jbeta segments was used in the multiplex PCR. Here the immuneACCESS table is served through TCRdb, limited to in-frame sequences with V and J called. Missing clones are a known gap in these copies; in checked studies unresolved V genes cover under half, and the rest lacks a known reason. This sample is represented by 180,000 or so clones; roughly four fifths of them were singletons. The ten largest clones add up to more than 2% of the sample. The sample consisted of PBMCs. All receptors derive from a young woman in good health and CMV-seropositive.

The chain combines TRBV6-5 with TRBJ2-7, with D possibly matching TRBD2 (6 bases). CDR1 and CDR2 (germline): MNHEY, SVGAGI. Trimming removed 10 bases from V and 0 bases from J, with 13 bases in between. CDR3 length: 13 amino acids. The CDR3: CATKVGSSYEQYF. CDR3 nucleotide sequence: TGTGCCACTAAGGTCGGGAGCTCCTACGAGCAGTACTTC.

The rearrangement links TRBV5-4 to TRBJ2-2; TRBD2 matches 11 bases. V lost 1 base, J lost 7 bases, and 9 bases stayed unmatched. Germline CDR1 reads SGHNT; CDR2 reads YYREEE (reference sequence). This CDR3 has 17 amino acids. The CDR3 coding sequence is TGTGCCAGCAGCTTGTTTAGCGGGAGGGCCGGGAGCGGGGAGCTGTTTTTT. It yields the protein CASSLFSGRAGSGELFF.

The CDR3: CAWSEKGQGNQPQHF. For the CDR3, the DNA is TGTGCCTGGAGTGAGAAGGGACAAGGAAATCAGCCCCAGCATTTT. V usage is TRBV30 and J usage is TRBJ1-5, with D possibly TRBD1 on 6 matching bases. The CDR3 spans 15 residues. Trimming took 1 base from V and 4 from J, leaving 14 bases between them. Germline V gene data show CDR1 as GTSNPN and CDR2 as SVGIG (reference sequence).

The chain employs TRBV5-6 and TRBJ2-1; the D is unclear. The CDR3 runs 13 residues. From germline, CDR1 is SGHDT and CDR2 YYEEEE. V lost 1 base to trimming and J lost 5 bases, with 7 bases between them. The DNA of the CDR3 is TGTGCCAGCAGCTTGACATTGGACAATGAGCAGTTCTTC. Residues: CASSLTLDNEQFF.

CDR3: CAWKTLAGLNEQFF. CDR3 DNA: TGTGCCTGGAAGACGCTAGCGGGTCTTAATGAGCAGTTCTTC. The V gene is TRBV30, the J gene TRBJ2-1, with 8 nucleotides matching TRBD2. J gave up 7 bases and V 4 bases, and 9 bases lay outside the gene matches. Germline assignment: CDR1 GTSNPN and CDR2 SVGIG (reference sequence). The CDR3 totals 14 residues.

The chain is built from TRBV27 and TRBJ2-1, with TRBD2 matching 7 bases. The CDR3 loop spans 15 amino acids. V trimming: 0 bases; J trimming: 9 bases; junction bases outside the gene matches: 8. Germline V gene data show CDR1 as MNHEY and CDR2 as SMNVEV (reference sequence). Here the CDR3 DNA reads TGTGCCAGCAGTTTATCGGGAGGGCGGGGTAGTGAGCAGTTCTTC. Amino acid sequence: CASSLSGGRGSEQFF.

The chain is built from TRBV9 and TRBJ1-1, with D possibly matching TRBD1 (5 bases). The germline V gene has CDR1 SGDLS and CDR2 YYNGEE. Trimming stripped 5 bases from V and 11 bases from J, with 28 bases between. CDR3 length equals 16 residues. The CDR3 DNA reads TGTGCCAGCAGTGCCGCCCTGGGACGGCCCCGGGAGGAGGCTTTCTTT. This gives the protein CASSAALGRPREEAFF.